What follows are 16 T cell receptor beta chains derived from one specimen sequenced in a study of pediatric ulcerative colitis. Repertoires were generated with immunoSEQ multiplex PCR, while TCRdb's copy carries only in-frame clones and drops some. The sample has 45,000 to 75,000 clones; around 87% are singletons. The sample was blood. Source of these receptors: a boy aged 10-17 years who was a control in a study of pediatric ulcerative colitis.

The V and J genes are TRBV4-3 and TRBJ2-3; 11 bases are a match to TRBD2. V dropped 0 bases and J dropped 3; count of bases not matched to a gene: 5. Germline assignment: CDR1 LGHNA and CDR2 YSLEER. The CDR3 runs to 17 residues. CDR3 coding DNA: TGCGCCAGCAGCCAAGATACTAGCGGGGGATTAACAGATACGCAGTATTTT. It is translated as CASSQDTSGGLTDTQYF.

CDR3 in amino acids: CASTRTVLSGNTIYF. The CDR3 DNA reads TGTGCCAGCACTAGGACAGTTCTCTCTGGAAACACCATATATTTT. This chain connects TRBV6-6 to TRBJ1-3; D perhaps matches TRBD1 (6 bases). This CDR3 region has 15 residues. Per germline, CDR1 MNHNY and CDR2 SVGAGI (reference sequence). The V end was cut by 7 bases, the J end by 0 bases, with 13 bases between.

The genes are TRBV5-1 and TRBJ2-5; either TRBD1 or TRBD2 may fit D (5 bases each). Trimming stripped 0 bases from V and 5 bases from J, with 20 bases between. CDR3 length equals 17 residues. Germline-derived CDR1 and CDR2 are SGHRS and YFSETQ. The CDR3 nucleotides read TGCGCCAGCAGCTTGGTTGGGGGAGTGGATAAGTGGGAGACCCAGTACTTC. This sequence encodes CASSLVGGVDKWETQYF.

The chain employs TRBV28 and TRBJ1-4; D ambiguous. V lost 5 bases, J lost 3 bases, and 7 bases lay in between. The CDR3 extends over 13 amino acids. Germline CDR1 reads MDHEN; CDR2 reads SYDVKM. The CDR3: CASSPTSNEKLFF. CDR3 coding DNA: TGTGCCAGCAGTCCAACGTCTAATGAAAAACTGTTTTTT. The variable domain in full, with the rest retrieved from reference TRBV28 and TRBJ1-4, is DVKVTQSSRYLVKRTGEKVFLECVQDMDHENMFWYRQDPGLGLRLIYFSYDVKMKEKGDIPEGYSVSREKKERFSLILESASTNQTSMYLCASSPTSNEKLFFGSGTQLSVL.

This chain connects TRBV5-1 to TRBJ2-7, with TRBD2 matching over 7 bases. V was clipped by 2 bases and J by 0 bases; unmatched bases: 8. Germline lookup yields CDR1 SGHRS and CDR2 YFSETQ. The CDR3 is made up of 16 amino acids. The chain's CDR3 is CASSLGLGGSSYEQYF. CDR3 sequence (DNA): TGCGCCAGCAGCTTAGGGCTTGGCGGGAGCTCCTACGAGCAGTACTTC.

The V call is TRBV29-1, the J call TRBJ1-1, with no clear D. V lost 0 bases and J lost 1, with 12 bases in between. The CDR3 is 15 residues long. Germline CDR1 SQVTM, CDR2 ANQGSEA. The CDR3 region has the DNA TGCAGCGTTGAAGACCGGTACGCAGAGAACACTGAAGCTTTCTTT. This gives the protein CSVEDRYAENTEAFF.

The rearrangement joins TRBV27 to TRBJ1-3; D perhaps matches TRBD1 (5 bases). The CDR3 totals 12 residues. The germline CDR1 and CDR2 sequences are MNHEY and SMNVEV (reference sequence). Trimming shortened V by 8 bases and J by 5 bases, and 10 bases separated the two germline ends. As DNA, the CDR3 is TGTGCCAGCCCCTGGGGACGAAACACCATATATTTT. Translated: CASPWGRNTIYF.

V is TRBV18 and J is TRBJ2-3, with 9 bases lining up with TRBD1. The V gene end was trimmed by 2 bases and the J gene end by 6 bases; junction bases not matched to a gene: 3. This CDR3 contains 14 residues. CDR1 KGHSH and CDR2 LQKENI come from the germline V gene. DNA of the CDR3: TGTGCCAGCTCACCAGACGGGACAGGGGATACGCAGTATTTT. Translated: CASSPDGTGDTQYF.

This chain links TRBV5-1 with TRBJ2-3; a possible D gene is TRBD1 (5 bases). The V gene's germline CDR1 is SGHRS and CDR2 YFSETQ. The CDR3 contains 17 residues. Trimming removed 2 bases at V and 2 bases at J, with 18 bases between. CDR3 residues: CASSFSLRGANTDTQYF. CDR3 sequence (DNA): TGCGCCAGCAGCTTTAGTCTCCGTGGGGCGAACACAGATACGCAGTATTTT.

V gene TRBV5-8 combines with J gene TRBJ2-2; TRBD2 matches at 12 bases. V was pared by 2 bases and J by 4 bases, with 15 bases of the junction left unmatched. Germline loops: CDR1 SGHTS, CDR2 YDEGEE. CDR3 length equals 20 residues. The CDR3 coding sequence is TGTGCCAGCAGCTTCATCCTGAGGAAGACTAGCGGGGGAGCCACCGGGGAGCTGTTTTTT. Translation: CASSFILRKTSGGATGELFF. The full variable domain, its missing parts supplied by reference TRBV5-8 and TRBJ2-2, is EAGVTQSPTHLIKTRGQQATLRCSPISGHTSVYWYQQALGLGLQFLLWYDEGEERNRGNFPPRFSGRQFPNYSSELNVNALELEDSALYLCASSFILRKTSGGATGELFFGEGSRLTVL.

DNA for the CDR3: TGTGCCAGCAGCTTGTACAGTTCTCCAACTAATGAAAAACTGTTTTTT. It translates to CASSLYSSPTNEKLFF. The chain links TRBV5-4 to TRBJ1-4; no definite D call. Trimming removed 1 base from V and 0 bases from J, with 10 bases in between. The V gene's germline CDR1 is SGHNT and CDR2 YYREEE (reference sequence). CDR3 length: 16 amino acids.

Written as DNA, the CDR3 is TGTGCCAGCAGCTTATTACTAGCGGGAGGAGATACGCAGTATTTT. Translation: CASSLLLAGGDTQYF. The gene calls are TRBV7-2 and TRBJ2-3; 12 nucleotides agree with TRBD2. The junction had 2 bases not matched to a gene; V was cut back by 2 bases and J by 5 bases. The CDR3 covers 15 residues. Germline V gene data show CDR1 as SGHTA and CDR2 as FQGNSA.

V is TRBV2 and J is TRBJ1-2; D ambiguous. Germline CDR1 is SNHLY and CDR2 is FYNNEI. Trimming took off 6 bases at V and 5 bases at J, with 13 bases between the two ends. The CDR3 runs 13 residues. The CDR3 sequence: CASRQWELYGYTF. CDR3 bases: TGTGCCAGCAGACAATGGGAACTTTATGGCTACACCTTC.

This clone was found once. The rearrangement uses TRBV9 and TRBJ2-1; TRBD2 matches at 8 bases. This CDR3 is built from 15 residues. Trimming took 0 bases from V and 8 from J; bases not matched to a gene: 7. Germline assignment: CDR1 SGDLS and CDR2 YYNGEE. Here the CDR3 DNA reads TGTGCCAGCAGCGTAGGCCCCAGCGGGAGCTATGAGCAGTTCTTC. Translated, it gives CASSVGPSGSYEQFF.

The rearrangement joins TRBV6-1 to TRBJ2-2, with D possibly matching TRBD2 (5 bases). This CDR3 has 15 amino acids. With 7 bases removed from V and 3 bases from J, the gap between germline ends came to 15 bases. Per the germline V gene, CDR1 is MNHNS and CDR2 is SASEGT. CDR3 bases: TGTGCCAGCAACGGAGAGAGCGGTGACACCGGGGAGCTGTTTTTT. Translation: CASNGESGDTGELFF.

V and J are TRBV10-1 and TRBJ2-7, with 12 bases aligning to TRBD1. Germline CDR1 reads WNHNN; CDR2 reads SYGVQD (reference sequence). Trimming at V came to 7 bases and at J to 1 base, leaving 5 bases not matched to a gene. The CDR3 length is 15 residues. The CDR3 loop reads CASTGQGAISYEQYF. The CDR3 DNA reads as TGCGCCAGCACGGGACAGGGGGCGATTTCCTACGAGCAGTACTTC.